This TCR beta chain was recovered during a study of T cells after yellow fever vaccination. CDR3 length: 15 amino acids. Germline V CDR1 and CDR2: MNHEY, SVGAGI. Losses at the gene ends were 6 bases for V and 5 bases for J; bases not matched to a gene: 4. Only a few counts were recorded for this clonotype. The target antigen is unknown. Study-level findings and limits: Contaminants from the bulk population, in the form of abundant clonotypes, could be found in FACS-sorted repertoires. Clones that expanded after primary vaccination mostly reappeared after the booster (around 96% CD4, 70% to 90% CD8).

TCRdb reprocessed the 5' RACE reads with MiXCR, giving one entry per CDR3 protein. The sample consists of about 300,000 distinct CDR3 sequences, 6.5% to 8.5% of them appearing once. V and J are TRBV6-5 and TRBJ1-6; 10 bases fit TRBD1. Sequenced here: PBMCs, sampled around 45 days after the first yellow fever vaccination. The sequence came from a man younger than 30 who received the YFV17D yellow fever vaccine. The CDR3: CASRRQGANNSPLHF. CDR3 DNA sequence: TGTGCCAGCAGAAGACAGGGGGCTAATAATTCACCCCTCCACTTT.